This passage covers 12 T cell receptor beta chains from one sample sequenced in a study of shared clonotypes between healthy human individuals. Here immunoSEQ multiplex PCR was the method, and the copy in TCRdb shows in-frame clones only, minus some. The table has about 590,000 clones, nearly 97% seen once; the top ten hold over 0.09%. The naive CD8 population came from CD45RO-negative cells selected for CCR7, without terminally differentiated effector memory CD45RA+ cells. Sequenced input: naive CD8+ T cells sorted from blood. These receptors all come from a woman between 25 and 40 years old in good health.

V usage is TRBV5-5 and J usage is TRBJ1-5; D perhaps matches TRBD1 (5 bases). The CDR3 sequence is 13 residues long. V dropped 4 bases and J dropped 11 bases, with 16 bases sitting between them. Germline values: CDR1 SGHKS, CDR2 YYEKEE (reference sequence). Here the CDR3 DNA reads TGTGCCAGCAGCCGGGGGATCGAAATGGCCCAGCATTTT. It codes for CASSRGIEMAQHF.

The chain has TRBV5-1 and TRBJ2-6; no firm D call. The CDR3 loop spans 19 amino acids. From germline, CDR1 is SGHRS and CDR2 YFSETQ. With 0 bases removed from V and 0 bases from J, the gap between germline ends came to 16 bases. CDR3: CASSLGPGFGYSGANVLTF. DNA for the CDR3: TGCGCCAGCAGCTTGGGCCCCGGGTTTGGATACTCTGGGGCCAACGTCCTGACTTTC.

V usage is TRBV28 and J usage is TRBJ1-2; no definite D call. The CDR3 has 16 amino acids. The V end was cut by 2 bases, the J end by 8 bases, with 21 bases between. The germline V gene has CDR1 MDHEN and CDR2 SYDVKM. The CDR3 region is CASSLRSPGRMGGYTF. Here the CDR3 DNA reads TGTGCCAGCAGTTTACGCAGCCCTGGGAGGATGGGGGGCTACACCTTC.

The J gene is TRBJ1-2, the V gene TRBV27; 7 bases fit TRBD1. With V trimmed by 2 bases and J by 4 bases, 4 bases remained unmatched. From germline, CDR1 is MNHEY and CDR2 SMNVEV (reference sequence). CDR3 size: 14 residues. The CDR3 loop is CASSLTGESYGYTF. The CDR3 DNA follows: TGTGCCAGCAGTTTAACAGGGGAAAGCTATGGCTACACCTTC.

This clone has just one count. The chain joins TRBV2 to TRBJ2-3, with 8 positions matching TRBD2. CDR1 is SNHLY and CDR2 is FYNNEI in the germline V gene. CDR3 length: 15 residues. V lost 6 bases, J lost 2 bases, and 7 bases stayed unmatched. In nucleotides, the CDR3 is TGTGCCAGCAGAGAAACGACTAGCGTCACAGATACGCAGTATTTT. Protein sequence: CASRETTSVTDTQYF.

V is TRBV29-1 and J is TRBJ2-2; 7 bases are a match to TRBD1. J was trimmed by 3 bases and V by 5 bases; bases with no gene match: 9. CDR1 and CDR2 from the germline V gene are SQVTM and ANQGSEA. This CDR3 is 15 amino acids long. The CDR3 reads CSVTGTARDTGELFF. CDR3 nucleotide sequence: TGCAGCGTTACCGGGACAGCAAGGGACACCGGGGAGCTGTTTTTT.

This clone has only one observation. J is TRBJ2-1 and V is TRBV28, with 8 bases that match TRBD1. After removal of 7 bases from V and 8 bases from J, the junction contained 25 bases not matched to a gene. Germline lookup yields CDR1 MDHEN and CDR2 SYDVKM. The CDR3 is 19 residues long. CDR3 in DNA: TGTGCCAGCATCCAGGCGGACAGGGAAGGATTCAATGGTAGGGATGAGCAGTTCTTC. Its translation: CASIQADREGFNGRDEQFF.

The rearrangement joins TRBV10-3 to TRBJ1-4; TRBD1 aligns across 12 bases. Germline V gives CDR1 ENHRY, CDR2 SYGVKD. This CDR3 comprises 19 residues. V lost 7 bases to trimming and J lost 8 bases; unmatched junction nucleotides: 20. The CDR3 bases are TGTGCCATCAACCTAGTCCCGGGACAGGGGGCGAGATGGGTCGAAAAACTGTTTTTT. Amino acids: CAINLVPGQGARWVEKLFF.

This clone was observed once. The chain links TRBV21-1 to TRBJ1-3; the D call in the table, TRBD1, was not verified against the DNA. TRBV21-1 is reported as a pseudogene. The CDR3 consists of 18 residues. CDR3 coding DNA: TGTGCCAGCAGCACCGGACAGGGGGCTAAATCTTCTGGAAACACCATATATTTT. The encoded protein is CASSTGQGAKSSGNTIYF.

This clone turned up a few times. This chain uses TRBV28 with TRBJ2-2; a possible D gene is TRBD1 (7 bases). V lost 3 bases, J lost 4 bases, and 12 bases lay in between. The V gene's germline CDR1 is MDHEN and CDR2 SYDVKM. The CDR3 runs 15 residues. The CDR3 DNA is TGTGCCAGCAGTTTTCGCAGGGGGGCCACCGGGGAGCTGTTTTTT. Translating gives CASSFRRGATGELFF.

V usage is TRBV28 and J usage is TRBJ2-7, with 8 bases matching TRBD1. The CDR3 length is 15 residues. Germline-derived CDR1 and CDR2 are MDHEN and SYDVKM. The V and J ends lost 5 bases and 3 bases, in that order; junction bases with no gene match: 9. The CDR3 DNA reads as TGTGCCAGCAGTAAACGGACAGGGATTTACTACGAGCAGTACTTC. It translates to CASSKRTGIYYEQYF.

This clone was found once. The rearrangement uses TRBV11-2 and TRBJ2-7; TRBD1 might be the D (5 bases). Looked up from germline, CDR1 is SGHAT and CDR2 is FQNNGV. Trimming removed 5 bases from V and 0 bases from J, with 11 bases in between. CDR3 size: 14 residues. The CDR3 here is CASSLRTISYEQYF. The CDR3 region has the DNA TGTGCCAGCAGCCTCCGGACAATCTCCTACGAGCAGTACTTC.